The 21 T cell receptor beta chains given below trace back to one sample, sequenced in a study of blood T cell repertoires in COVID-19. The table came from immunoSEQ multiplex PCR; TCRdb's copy has only in-frame clones and leaves some out. The sample has hundreds of thousands of clones; 85% to 90% are singletons. The sequenced sample consisted of PBMCs or T cells enriched from blood (not recorded which). The receptors shown here come from a woman in her forties or fifties who had been exposed to COVID-19.

The rearrangement joins TRBV5-1 to TRBJ2-7; perhaps TRBD1 as D (6 bases). CDR3 length: 16 amino acids. V was shortened by 1 base and J by 3 bases, with 17 bases between the two germline ends. Germline-derived CDR1 and CDR2 are SGHRS and YFSETQ. CDR3 coding DNA: TGCGCCAGCAGCTTGATAGTGGGGGCAGAGGGCTACGAGCAGTACTTC. Translated, it gives CASSLIVGAEGYEQYF. The full variable domain, with the rest looked up from reference TRBV5-1 and TRBJ2-7, is KAGVTQTPRYLIKTRGQQVTLSCSPISGHRSVSWYQQTPGQGLQFLFEYFSETQRNKGNFPGRFSGRQFSNSRSEMNVSTLELGDSALYLCASSLIVGAEGYEQYFGPGTRLTVT.

This clone was seen only a few times. CDR3 sequence (DNA): TGTGCCAGCGGAGGCACCCACCTGATAAACACTGAAGCTTTCTTT. Protein: CASGGTHLINTEAFF. This sequence joins TRBV3-1 (or the pseudogene TRBV3-2) and TRBJ1-1; the D is unclear. Between the trimmed V and J ends, which lost 8 bases and 2 bases, there was a span of 18 bases. The CDR3 is 15 residues long. Germline assignment: CDR1 LGHDT and CDR2 YNNKEL (reference sequence).

This clone appeared once. Other DNA sequences of this sample code for an identical CDR3. J is TRBJ2-5 and V is TRBV9, with a tentative D call TRBD1 (5 bases). Per the germline V gene, CDR1 is SGDLS and CDR2 is YYNGEE. The V gene lost 0 bases and the J gene lost 1 base, with 7 bases spanning the gap. CDR3 length: 14 residues. The chain's CDR3 is CASSVGQGQETQYF. CDR3 DNA sequence: TGTGCCAGCAGCGTAGGGCAGGGCCAAGAGACCCAGTACTTC.

The chain couples TRBV28 to TRBJ1-5; 9 positions match TRBD1. Unmatched junction bases numbered 0, after V lost 5 bases and J lost 1 base. CDR3 length: 14 residues. Per the germline V gene, CDR1 is MDHEN and CDR2 is SYDVKM. As DNA, the CDR3 is TGTGCCAGCAGTACAGGGGGCAGCAATCAGCCCCAGCATTTT. Amino acid sequence: CASSTGGSNQPQHF.

This chain connects TRBV4-2 to TRBJ2-2; 7 bases line up with TRBD1. In germline, CDR1 is LGHNA, CDR2 YNFKEQ. The junction had 7 bases not matched to a gene; V was cut back by 1 base and J by 5 bases. This CDR3 is built from 16 residues. This CDR3 is CASSQVKGAGTGELFF. The DNA of the CDR3 is TGTGCCAGCAGCCAAGTAAAGGGGGCAGGTACCGGGGAGCTGTTTTTT.

The chain carries TRBV2 and TRBJ2-1, with TRBD2 matching 12 bases. CDR3 length: 15 residues. Germline V gene lookup returns CDR1 SNHLY and CDR2 FYNNEI. V gave up 2 bases and J gave up 8 bases; unmatched junction bases: 4. The CDR3 DNA is TGTGCCAGCAGTGAACGGACTAGCGGGGTCTATGAGCAGTTCTTC. Residues: CASSERTSGVYEQFF. Together with reference TRBV2 and TRBJ2-1, the CDR3 gives the full variable domain: EPEVTQTPSHQVTQMGQEVILRCVPISNHLYFYWYRQILGQKVEFLVSFYNNEISEKSEIFDDQFSVERPDGSNFTLKIRSTKLEDSAMYFCASSERTSGVYEQFFGPGTRLTVL.

This chain joins TRBV19 and TRBJ1-6; 7 bases align to TRBD1. CDR1 and CDR2 (germline): LNHDA, SQIVND (reference sequence). The CDR3 runs 14 residues. The V and J ends lost 4 bases and 5 bases, in that order; junction bases with no gene match: 2. Written as DNA, the CDR3 is TGTGCCAGTAGTACCGGGACAGATAATTCACCCCTCCACTTT. This sequence encodes CASSTGTDNSPLHF.

This clone is judged medium-sized (0.01 to 0.1%). The chain employs TRBV27 and TRBJ2-7, with 7 positions matching TRBD1. The CDR3 sequence is 14 residues long. The V gene's germline CDR1 is MNHEY and CDR2 SMNVEV (reference sequence). With 5 bases clipped from V and 3 bases from J, the junction kept 7 bases outside the gene matches. CDR3 DNA sequence: TGTGCCAGCAGTGTTAGGACAGGCCTCTACGAGCAGTACTTC. It is translated as CASSVRTGLYEQYF.

The rearrangement uses TRBV5-1 and TRBJ2-3, with TRBD2 matching over 7 bases. Looked up from germline, CDR1 is SGHRS and CDR2 is YFSETQ. The CDR3 consists of 16 residues. The trim removed 3 bases at V and 6 bases at J, leaving 13 bases unmatched. CDR3 DNA sequence: TGCGCCAGCAGCTCGGGAGGTTGGGGAGTTGGTGATACGCAGTATTTT. Translation: CASSSGGWGVGDTQYF.

The chain uses TRBV7-9 and TRBJ1-4; a weak D match, TRBD1 (5 bases). CDR1 is SEHNR and CDR2 is FQNEAQ in the germline V gene (reference sequence). The CDR3 has 16 amino acids. Trimming pared 5 bases from V and 0 bases from J, leaving 13 bases between. This chain's CDR3 is CASSAAKGATNEKLFF. DNA for the CDR3: TGTGCCAGCAGCGCGGCGAAAGGGGCAACTAATGAAAAACTGTTTTTT.

The chain links TRBV3-1 (or the pseudogene TRBV3-2) to TRBJ1-2; D is ambiguous. The CDR3 covers 15 residues. Looked up from germline, CDR1 is LGHDT and CDR2 is YNNKEL (reference sequence). V was cut by 0 bases and J by 4 bases, with 12 bases left in between. CDR3 region: CASSQDYTGSYGYTF. The CDR3 coding sequence is TGTGCCAGCAGCCAAGATTACACTGGGAGCTATGGCTACACCTTC.

The chain is built from TRBV3-1 (or the pseudogene TRBV3-2) and TRBJ2-1; D possibly corresponds to TRBD1 (6 bases). CDR1 is LGHDT and CDR2 is YNNKEL in the germline V gene (reference sequence). V lost 4 bases, J lost 8 bases, and 12 bases lay in between. The CDR3 runs 13 residues. CDR3 sequence (DNA): TGTGCCAGCAGCCCCGGACAGCCTCATGAGCAGTTCTTC. Translation gives CASSPGQPHEQFF.

The rearrangement uses TRBV19 and TRBJ1-5; weak D call: TRBD1 (6 bases). Deletions cut 0 bases from V and 2 bases from J, with 11 bases between. In germline, CDR1 is LNHDA, CDR2 SQIVND (reference sequence). This CDR3 region has 16 residues. The CDR3 bases are TGTGCCAGTAGTATAGAGGGCAGGGGAGGCAATCAGCCCCAGCATTTT. Amino acids: CASSIEGRGGNQPQHF.

The chain is built from TRBV10-3 and TRBJ1-2; D is unclear. This CDR3 has 13 residues. Trimming removed 3 bases from V and 2 bases from J, with 7 bases in between. The V gene's germline CDR1 is ENHRY and CDR2 SYGVKD. Here the CDR3 reads CAISDGENYGYTF. The CDR3 region has the DNA TGTGCCATCAGTGATGGAGAGAACTATGGCTACACCTTC.

The chain has TRBV19 and TRBJ1-1; D ambiguous. Germline lookup yields CDR1 LNHDA and CDR2 SQIVND (reference sequence). Deletions cut 8 bases from V and 5 bases from J, with 12 bases between. This CDR3 is built from 12 residues. The chain's CDR3 is CASAQRETEAFF. CDR3 nucleotide sequence: TGTGCCAGTGCGCAGCGCGAAACTGAAGCTTTCTTT.

The chain has TRBV3-1 (or the pseudogene TRBV3-2) and TRBJ2-7; 7 bases match TRBD2. The CDR3 length is 16 residues. CDR1 LGHDT and CDR2 YNNKEL come from the germline V gene (reference sequence). V was clipped by 1 base and J by 7 bases; unmatched bases: 13. CDR3 amino acids: CASSQGPQGGWSEQYF. The CDR3 coding sequence is TGTGCCAGCAGCCAAGGGCCCCAGGGAGGGTGGAGTGAGCAGTACTTC.

The V gene is TRBV5-5, the J gene TRBJ1-3; D may be TRBD1 (6 bases). The CDR3 contains 17 residues. Germline assignment: CDR1 SGHKS and CDR2 YYEKEE (reference sequence). Trimming left V 3 bases short and J 0 bases short, with 16 bases between. The CDR3 sequence: CASSSSQGLVSGNTIYF. CDR3 nucleotide sequence: TGTGCCAGCAGCTCCTCTCAGGGGTTGGTCTCTGGAAACACCATATATTTT.

CDR3 in DNA: TGTGCCAGCTCATGGACAGGGAACAATCAGCCCCAGCATTTT. Encoded protein: CASSWTGNNQPQHF. J is TRBJ1-5 and V is TRBV18, with 8 bases that match TRBD1. Trimming cost V 5 bases and J 3 bases; bases outside gene matches: 3. The CDR3 has 14 amino acids. Germline assignment: CDR1 KGHSH and CDR2 LQKENI. Variable domain in full (rest from reference TRBV18 and TRBJ1-5): NAGVMQNPRHLVRRRGQEARLRCSPMKGHSHVYWYRQLPEEGLKFMVYLQKENIIDESGMPKERFSAEFPKEGPSILRIQQVVRGDSAAYFCASSWTGNNQPQHFGDGTRLSIL.

The chain recombines TRBV5-5 with TRBJ1-6, with 8 bases identical to TRBD1. CDR3 length equals 15 residues. The V gene end was trimmed by 3 bases and the J gene end by 7 bases; junction bases not matched to a gene: 6. CDR1 is SGHKS and CDR2 is YYEKEE in the germline V gene (reference sequence). In nucleotides, the CDR3 is TGTGCCAGCAGCTACTCGGGACAGGTCAATTCACCCCTCCACTTT. Translating gives CASSYSGQVNSPLHF.

The chain links TRBV7-2 to TRBJ2-7, with D possibly TRBD1 on 6 matching bases. Germline V gives CDR1 SGHTA, CDR2 FQGNSA. Between the trimmed V and J ends, which lost 4 bases and 2 bases, there was a span of 12 bases. CDR3 length: 14 residues. The CDR3 DNA sequence: TGTGCCAGCAGCTCATCACAGGGAGCCTACGAGCAGTACTTC. This encodes CASSSSQGAYEQYF. The variable domain in full, completed from reference TRBV7-2 and TRBJ2-7, reads GAGVSQSPSNKVTEKGKDVELRCDPISGHTALYWYRQSLGQGLEFLIYFQGNSAPDKSGLPSDRFSAERTGGSVSTLTIQRTQQEDSAVYLCASSSSQGAYEQYFGPGTRLTVT.

This chain joins TRBV7-8 and TRBJ1-2, with 9 bases that match TRBD1. V was clipped by 5 bases and J by 8 bases; unmatched bases: 6. Germline V gives CDR1 SGHVS, CDR2 FQNEAQ. CDR3 length: 13 amino acids. Written as DNA, the CDR3 is TGTGCCAGCAGCCGGGACAGGGCCGGAGGCTACACCTTC. This codes for CASSRDRAGGYTF. Complete variable domain (other parts from reference TRBV7-8 and TRBJ1-2): GAGVSQSPRYKVAKRGQDVALRCDPISGHVSLFWYQQALGQGPEFLTYFQNEAQLDKSGLPSDRFFAERPEGSVSTLKIQRTQQEDSAVYLCASSRDRAGGYTFGSGTRLTVV.